Here is one TCR beta chain with its context. Its antigen specificity is not known. Per-base quality was not reported, and no clone a single base away is much larger than it. Uninvolved adjacent lung was obtained at least 2 cm from the tumor margin, and the absence of atypia was confirmed by two independent pathologists. At diagnosis, tumor, uninvolved tumor-adjacent lung and peripheral blood were collected and then preserved as a mix of FFPE and fresh-frozen material. This sample was included in a study of T cells in localized non-small cell lung cancer (dated by TCRdb to the early 2020s). General notes on the study: T cell repertoires of 200 to 250 early-stage NSCLC patients were analyzed, with tumors being compared against uninvolved tumor-adjacent lungs. A mean age of around 66 years was recorded for the NSCLC patients, of whom more than 120 were male and 90 to 110 were female. The cohort comprised roughly 220 treatment-naïve NSCLC patients with resected, localized lung tumors.

From the cysteine through the phenylalanine, the CDR3 covers 13 amino acids. Of all the DNA, just the CDR3 is kept, 39 bases in frame from base 1. V drops 10 bases and J drops 3 bases, leaving 15 bases in between. The germline V gene sets CDR1 to MNHGY and CDR2 to SAAAGT. TCR beta CDR3 regions were sequenced from DNA using the immunoSEQ Assay. As for the original processing: To compute T cell density, TCR beta template counts were normalized to usable DNA, which was estimated by amplifying housekeeping genes. Using the preseqR package, richness was estimated by extrapolating to 120,000 templates for tissue samples and 400,000 templates for PBMC samples. Clonality was taken to be one minus Pielou's evenness. To identify tissue-enriched TCRs, differential abundance testing was run on productive amino-acid clonotypes with a minimum total count of 5 and an alpha of 0.1. The Jaccard Index and the Morisita Overlap Index were used to measure how much the repertoires overlapped between compartments. GLIPH grouped TCR beta CDR3s together with public tetramer-defined viral CDR3s, and a viral motif had to include at least three viral sequences and also show V-gene enrichment. This immuneACCESS table, as held by TCRdb, lists in-frame sequences with V and J called but not all clones. Of the missing ones, under half trace to an unresolved V gene in checked studies; the others have no known cause. V, J and clone size are those of that table, while D and trimming were read from the DNA. Here the sample has more than 2,000 clones; more than 20% occur a single time. The top ten clones comprise roughly 10% of the sample.

Results the study describes overall, beyond this receptor: Because the study design was exploratory, TCR variables were selected using unadjusted p-values without false-discovery rate correction. Of the top 100 tumor clones, a median of 57 were detected in paired uninvolved adjacent lung; some 28 were also among that lung's top 100. Uninvolved tumor-adjacent lung showed the highest T cell clonality, higher than tumor, which suggests more focused antigenic responses in the adjacent lung. Longer overall survival was associated with higher T cell density in blood, whereas shorter survival was associated with higher clonality in adjacent lung. Because multi-region tumor sequencing was not performed, intratumor heterogeneity could not be ruled out.

The sequences come from normal lung tissue next to the tumor, collected before any cancer treatment. The sequence links TRBV6-8 to TRBJ1-1; the D gene lacks a confident call. This TCR derives from an older male donor with stage I squamous cell lung carcinoma. The CDR3 corresponds to CAISKREDTEAFF. The sequenced DNA is TGTGCCATCTCGAAGAGGGAGGACACTGAAGCTTTCTTT.